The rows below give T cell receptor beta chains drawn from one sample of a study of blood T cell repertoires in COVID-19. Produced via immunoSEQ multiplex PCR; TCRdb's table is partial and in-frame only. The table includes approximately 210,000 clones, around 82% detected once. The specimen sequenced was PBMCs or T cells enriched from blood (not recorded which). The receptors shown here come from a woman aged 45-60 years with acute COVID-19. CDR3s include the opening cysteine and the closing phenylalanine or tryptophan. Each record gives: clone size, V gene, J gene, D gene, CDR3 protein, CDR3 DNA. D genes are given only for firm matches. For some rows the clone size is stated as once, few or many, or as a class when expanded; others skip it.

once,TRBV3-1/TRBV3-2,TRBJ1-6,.,CASSQGTVFSPLHF,TGTGCCAGCAGCCAAGGGACAGTTTTTTCACCCCTCCACTTT
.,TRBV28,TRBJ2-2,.,CASSLWETGELFF,TGTGCCAGCAGTTTGTGGGAGACCGGGGAGCTGTTTTTT
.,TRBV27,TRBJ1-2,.,CASSLGGGYGYTF,TGTGCCAGCAGTTTGGGGGGAGGCTATGGCTACACCTTC
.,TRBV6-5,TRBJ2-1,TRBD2,CASNRGLGGEQFF,TGTGCCAGCAATAGGGGACTAGGGGGTGAGCAGTTCTTC
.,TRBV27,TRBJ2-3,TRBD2,CASSLSLAGGPTDTQYF,TGTGCCAGCAGTTTATCCTTAGCGGGGGGGCCGACAGATACGCAGTATTTT
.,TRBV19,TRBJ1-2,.,CASSIGSGLGYGYTF,TGTGCCAGTAGTATAGGATCAGGACTGGGCTATGGCTACACCTTC
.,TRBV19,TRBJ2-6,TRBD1,CASSMGQGSGANVLTF,TGTGCCAGTAGTATGGGACAGGGCTCTGGGGCCAACGTCCTGACTTTC
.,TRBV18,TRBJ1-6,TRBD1,CASSPRSRATTGADSPLHF,TGTGCCAGCTCCCCGCGGTCTCGGGCCACTACAGGGGCCGATTCACCCCTCCACTTT
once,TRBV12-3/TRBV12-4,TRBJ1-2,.,CASSTGRGGYTF,TGTGCCAGCAGTACAGGGCGTGGTGGCTACACCTTC
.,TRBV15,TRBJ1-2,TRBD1,CATSRPNRGRDYGYTF,TGTGCCACCAGCAGACCTAACAGGGGGCGAGACTATGGCTACACCTTC
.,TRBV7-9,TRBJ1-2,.,CASSSTGTPYGYTF,TGTGCCAGCAGCTCAACCGGGACACCCTATGGCTACACCTTC
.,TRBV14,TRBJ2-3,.,CASSPTFPPDTQYF,TGTGCCAGCAGCCCGACATTCCCCCCAGATACGCAGTATTTT
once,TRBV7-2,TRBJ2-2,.,CASSLVTGPGELFF,TGTGCCAGCAGCTTAGTAACAGGGCCCGGGGAGCTGTTTTTT
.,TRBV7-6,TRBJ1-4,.,CASSVQGRLYEKLFF,TGTGCCAGCAGCGTACAGGGTAGACTGTATGAAAAACTGTTTTTT
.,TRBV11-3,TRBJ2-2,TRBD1,CASSPHRGQGQTGELFF,TGTGCCAGCAGCCCCCACAGGGGACAGGGCCAAACCGGGGAGCTGTTTTTT